These 26 T cell receptor beta chains were all obtained from the same sample, sequenced in a study of prognosis after radiotherapy for stage I lung cancer. Two-round multiplex PCR amplified TCR beta CDR3 from genomic DNA. It was primers specific to each TRBV and TRBJ gene that first-round PCR used. TCRdb reprocessed the multiplex PCR reads with MiXCR, giving one entry per CDR3 protein. Seen here are around 59,000 distinct CDR3 sequences, roughly 29% observed once, and the top ten hold about 7.5%. Sequenced material: PBMCs, taken before or after stereotactic body radiation therapy (not recorded which). These receptors were collected from a donor of 50 years or more with non-small cell lung cancer.

The chain joins TRBV5-4 to TRBJ2-1; 9 bases are shared with TRBD1. J gave up 7 bases and V 5 bases, and 13 bases lay outside the gene matches. This CDR3 region has 16 residues. Germline CDR1 reads SGHNT; CDR2 reads YYREEE (reference sequence). The CDR3 DNA follows: TGTGCCAGCAGTCTCAAAGCCGGGACAGGGTGGAATGAGCAGTTCTTC. It specifies CASSLKAGTGWNEQFF.

At least ten counts were recorded for this clonotype. The chain combines TRBV3-1 with TRBJ2-7; D remains ambiguous. Trimming stripped 5 bases from V and 6 bases from J, with 11 bases between. Germline V gives CDR1 LGHDT, CDR2 YNNKEL (reference sequence). The CDR3 is made up of 12 amino acids. The CDR3 here is CASSENTIEQYF. The CDR3 nucleotides are TGTGCCAGCAGCGAGAACACTATCGAGCAGTACTTC.

This clonotype was seen repeatedly, ten times or more. The chain links TRBV5-5 to TRBJ1-5; 9 nucleotides agree with TRBD1. The CDR3 loop spans 17 amino acids. Germline CDR1 is SGHKS and CDR2 is YYEKEE (reference sequence). V shed 0 bases and J 2 bases; nucleotides not matched to a gene: 6. As DNA, the CDR3 is TGTGCCAGCAGCTTGGACAGGGGGCAGTTTGGCAATCAGCCCCAGCATTTT. The encoded protein is CASSLDRGQFGNQPQHF.

On this clonotype: A clone one base away is much larger, so this may be a read error. The rearrangement uses TRBV30 and TRBJ2-5; 9 nucleotides match TRBD1. CDR1 is GTSNPN, CDR2 SVGIG, per germline (reference sequence). The junction had 8 bases not matched to a gene; V was cut back by 4 bases and J by 5 bases. The CDR3 loop spans 14 amino acids. The CDR3 DNA follows: TGTGCCTGGAACCAACAGGGGGCTCACGAGACCCAGTACTTC. Its translation: CAWNQQGAHETQYF. The complete variable domain, with remaining parts taken from reference TRBV30 and TRBJ2-5, reads SQTIHQWPATLVQPVGSPLSLECTVEGTSNPNLYWYRQAAGRGLQLLFYSVGIGQISSEVPQNLSASRPQDRQFILSSKKLLLSDSGFYLCAWNQQGAHETQYFGPGTRLLVL.

This clonotype was counted at least ten times. J is TRBJ2-5 and V is TRBV19, with unresolved D. V shed 5 bases and J shed 1 base, with 8 bases lying between them. CDR3 size: 13 residues. CDR1 and CDR2 (germline): LNHDA, SQIVND (reference sequence). The CDR3 protein is CASSRLGQETQYF. The CDR3 DNA is TGTGCCAGTAGTCGACTCGGCCAAGAGACCCAGTACTTC. The variable domain in full, completed from reference TRBV19 and TRBJ2-5, reads DGGITQSPKYLFRKEGQNVTLSCEQNLNHDAMYWYRQDPGQGLRLIYYSQIVNDFQKGDIAEGYSVSREKKESFPLTVTSAQKNPTAFYLCASSRLGQETQYFGPGTRLLVL.

This clonotype was recorded at least ten times. The gene calls are TRBV5-6 and TRBJ2-1, with D possibly called TRBD1 or TRBD2 (6 bases each). Germline V gene sequence: CDR1 SGHDT, CDR2 YYEEEE. The CDR3 has 15 residues. Trimming took 4 bases from V and 5 from J, leaving 16 bases between them. In nucleotides, the CDR3 is TGTGCCAGCAGCCGTCTGTCGGGGGCCAACAATGAGCAGTTCTTC. It specifies CASSRLSGANNEQFF.

This clonotype was seen many times. The J gene is TRBJ1-2, the V gene TRBV18; D gene unclear. The CDR3 has 14 residues. Trimming left V 6 bases short and J 4 bases short, with 15 bases between. In germline, CDR1 is KGHSH, CDR2 LQKENI. The CDR3 protein is CASSSGSDAYGYTF. The DNA of the CDR3 is TGTGCCAGCTCGTCGGGCAGTGACGCCTATGGCTACACCTTC.

The V gene is TRBV4-1, the J gene TRBJ2-5, with TRBD2 as a possible D gene (7 bases). This CDR3 has 16 residues. Germline V CDR1 and CDR2: MGHRA, YSYEKL. The V and J ends lost 0 bases and 5 bases respectively, with 16 bases between them. The CDR3: CASSQEFGGGYETQYF. DNA of the CDR3: TGCGCCAGCAGCCAAGAGTTTGGGGGGGGCTACGAGACCCAGTACTTC.

This clonotype was observed at least ten times. The chain couples TRBV28 to TRBJ2-3, with 9 bases lining up with TRBD1. Germline CDR1 MDHEN, CDR2 SYDVKM. The ends lost 5 bases at V and 2 bases at J; junction bases unmatched: 5. This CDR3 has 15 residues. CDR3 sequence (DNA): TGTGCCAGCAGTCCACCACAGGGGGCCACAGATACGCAGTATTTT. It specifies CASSPPQGATDTQYF.

Comments on this clonotype: A far larger clone is one nucleotide away, so this likely arose from a read error. The chain is built from TRBV6-2 or TRBV6-3 and TRBJ2-5, with D hard to call. Germline V lookup: CDR1 MNHEY, CDR2 SVGEGT. The CDR3 spans 12 residues. The germline V and J ends were trimmed by 6 bases and 3 bases, with 8 bases remaining between them. The CDR3 DNA is TGTGCCAGCAGACAGACCAAAGAGACCCAGTACTTC. Its protein is CASRQTKETQYF.

This clonotype was recorded at least ten times. The chain links TRBV6-1 to TRBJ1-1; D possibly corresponds to TRBD1 (6 bases). The CDR3 has 16 amino acids. Germline CDR1 reads MNHNS; CDR2 reads SASEGT. V dropped 2 bases and J dropped 3 bases, with 16 bases sitting between them. CDR3 coding DNA: TGTGCCAGCAGTGAAAGGTGGGGGCAAGAAGACACTGAAGCTTTCTTT. Protein: CASSERWGQEDTEAFF.

A note on this clonotype: This likely traces to a read error, being one base from a far larger clone. J is TRBJ1-2 and V is TRBV6-8; 9 bases align to TRBD1. The CDR3 consists of 15 residues. CDR1 MNHGY and CDR2 SAAAGT come from the germline V gene. Germline trimming cut 6 bases from V and 7 bases from J; bases unmatched to any gene: 12. The CDR3 protein is CASSHTPGTGIGYTF. The CDR3, as DNA: TGTGCCAGCAGCCATACCCCCGGGACAGGGATTGGCTACACCTTC.

On this clonotype itself: A read error likely explains this, since a far larger clone differs by one base. The CDR3 spells CASSYGTSWGAHNEQFF. CDR3 sequence (DNA): TGTGCCAGCAGTTACGGGACTAGCTGGGGGGCCCACAATGAGCAGTTCTTC. The V gene is TRBV6-4, the J gene TRBJ2-1; 9 nucleotides align to TRBD2. The CDR3 has 17 amino acids. Germline loops: CDR1 MRHNA, CDR2 SNTAGT. Trimming removed 5 bases from V and 5 bases from J; junction bases left unmatched: 13.

This clonotype was picked up a small number of times. Just one base apart from a much larger clone, this may be a read error. The CDR3 protein is CAIGQVNQPQHF. Here the CDR3 DNA reads TGTGCCATTGGACAGGTTAATCAGCCCCAGCATTTT. The rearrangement joins TRBV2 to TRBJ1-5; 7 bases are a match to TRBD1. Germline V gives CDR1 SNHLY, CDR2 FYNNEI. The CDR3 runs 12 residues. Trimming removed 10 bases from V and 4 bases from J; junction bases left unmatched: 4.

Many counts were recorded for this clonotype. The chain carries TRBV6-5 and TRBJ2-3; the D gene is possibly TRBD1 (5 bases). The CDR3 is made up of 15 amino acids. CDR1 is MNHEY and CDR2 is SVGAGI in the germline V gene. Trimming took 6 bases from V and 5 from J, leaving 18 bases between them. The CDR3 coding sequence is TGTGCCAGCAGATACCAGGGCCCGGGCCTAGATACGCAGTATTTT. Translating it yields CASRYQGPGLDTQYF.

This clonotype has a count of ten or more. The rearrangement links TRBV2 to TRBJ2-5, with D uncertain. The CDR3 length is 13 residues. V lost 5 bases and J 5 bases, leaving 12 bases between the germline ends. Germline CDR1 and CDR2: SNHLY and FYNNEI. The CDR3 coding sequence is TGTGCCAGCAGTCCTCCCTACGGGGAGACCCAGTACTTC. This codes for CASSPPYGETQYF.

This clonotype was found many times. This chain links TRBV18 with TRBJ2-7, with D perhaps TRBD1 or TRBD2 (6 bases each). CDR1 is KGHSH and CDR2 is LQKENI in the germline V gene. The CDR3 covers 15 residues. Trimming pared 3 bases from V and 3 bases from J, leaving 15 bases between. The CDR3 coding sequence is TGTGCCAGCTCACCGGAGCCCGGGGGCAACTACGAGCAGTACTTC. Translated: CASSPEPGGNYEQYF.

This clonotype came up many times. This sequence joins TRBV28 and TRBJ1-3, with 8 positions matching TRBD1. CDR1 is MDHEN and CDR2 is SYDVKM in the germline V gene. CDR3 size: 17 residues. V trimming: 5 bases; J trimming: 0 bases; junction bases outside the gene matches: 9. The CDR3 DNA reads TGTGCCAGCAGTCGGCACCAGGGGGCAAACTCTGGAAACACCATATATTTT. It codes for CASSRHQGANSGNTIYF.

This clonotype has at least ten counts. V is TRBV19 and J is TRBJ2-7, with D perhaps matching TRBD1 or TRBD2 (5 bases each). Deletions cut 6 bases from V and 4 bases from J, with 10 bases between. Germline V CDR1 and CDR2: LNHDA, SQIVND (reference sequence). The CDR3 has 12 residues. CDR3 loop: CASSDSGYEQYF. The CDR3 DNA reads TGTGCCAGTAGCGACAGCGGTTACGAGCAGTACTTC.

The sample holds a few counts of this clonotype. Sequence at one end of the junction differs from germline and may be a read error. The genes are TRBV28 and TRBJ1-1, with 7 bases matching TRBD1. The CDR3 extends over 14 amino acids. Looked up from germline, CDR1 is MDHEN and CDR2 is SYDVKM. The CDR3 spells CASNDRGRRTESFF. DNA for the CDR3: TGTGCCAGCAACGATAGGGGGCGGCGGACTGAATCTTTCTTT.

This clonotype turned up a few times. This chain uses TRBV5-4 with TRBJ2-7; D tentatively reads TRBD1 or TRBD2 (5 bases each). CDR1 and CDR2 from the germline V gene are SGHNT and YYREEE (reference sequence). CDR3 length equals 13 residues. V was shortened by 4 bases and J by 7 bases, with 15 bases between the two germline ends. The CDR3 is CASSPDPGREQYF. DNA for the CDR3: TGTGCCAGCAGCCCAGACCCGGGACGGGAGCAGTACTTC.

Regarding this clonotype: The likely explanation is a read error, given a far larger clone one base away. The chain combines TRBV6-4 with TRBJ1-5; D is ambiguous. The CDR3 spans 13 residues. Looked up from germline, CDR1 is MRHNA and CDR2 is SNTAGT. Written as DNA, the CDR3 is TGTGCCAGCAGTGACAGAGACAATCAGACCCAGCATTTT. Protein sequence: CASSDRDNQTQHF.

In its sample, this clonotype was seen many times. This sequence joins TRBV12-3 or TRBV12-4 and TRBJ1-1; 8 bases map to TRBD1. The CDR3 is 13 residues long. Germline trimming cut 6 bases from V and 5 bases from J; bases unmatched to any gene: 5. CDR3: CASSLTGVTEAFF. The CDR3 coding sequence is TGTGCCAGCAGCCTGACAGGGGTGACTGAAGCTTTCTTT.

This clonotype has a count of ten or more. This chain joins TRBV2 and TRBJ1-5, with D unclear. The germline V and J ends were trimmed by 4 bases and 0 bases, with 7 bases remaining between them. The CDR3 length is 14 residues. The germline gives CDR1 SNHLY, CDR2 FYNNEI. CDR3 sequence reads: CASSAGDSNQPQHF. The CDR3 coding sequence is TGTGCCAGCAGTGCAGGAGATAGCAATCAGCCCCAGCATTTT.

Of note for this clonotype: Being one base from a much bigger clone, this may be a read error. This rearrangement joins TRBV20-1 to TRBJ2-4; D might be TRBD1 or TRBD2, each matching 5 bases. V lost 2 bases, J lost 6 bases, and 11 bases lay in between. The CDR3 covers 13 residues. Germline CDR1 DFQATT, CDR2 SNEGSKA (reference sequence). The CDR3 coding sequence is TGCAGTGCTAGATCCGGGGCGGGAAACATTCAGTACTTC. Its protein is CSARSGAGNIQYF.

This clonotype was found many times. The rearrangement links TRBV19 to TRBJ1-3; D may be TRBD1 (6 bases). V lost 7 bases, J lost 7 bases, and 17 bases lay in between. Germline V lookup: CDR1 LNHDA, CDR2 SQIVND (reference sequence). The CDR3 spans 14 residues. The CDR3 nucleotides read TGTGCCAGTACCGAGGGGACACTTTTTAACACCATATATTTT. It yields the protein CASTEGTLFNTIYF.